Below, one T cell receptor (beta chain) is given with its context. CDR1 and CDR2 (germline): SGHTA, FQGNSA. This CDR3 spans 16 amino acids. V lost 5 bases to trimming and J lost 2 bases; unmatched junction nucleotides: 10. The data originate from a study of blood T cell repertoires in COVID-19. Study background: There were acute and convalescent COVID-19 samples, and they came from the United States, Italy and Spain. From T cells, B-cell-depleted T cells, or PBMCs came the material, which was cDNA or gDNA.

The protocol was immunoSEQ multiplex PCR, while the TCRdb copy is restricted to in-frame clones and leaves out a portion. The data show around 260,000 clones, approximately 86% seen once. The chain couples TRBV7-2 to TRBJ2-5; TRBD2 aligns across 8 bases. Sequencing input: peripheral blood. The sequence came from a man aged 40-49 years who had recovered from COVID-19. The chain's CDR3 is CASSLWAGGGQETQYF. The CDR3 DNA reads TGTGCCAGCAGCCTCTGGGCGGGAGGCGGACAAGAGACCCAGTACTTC.